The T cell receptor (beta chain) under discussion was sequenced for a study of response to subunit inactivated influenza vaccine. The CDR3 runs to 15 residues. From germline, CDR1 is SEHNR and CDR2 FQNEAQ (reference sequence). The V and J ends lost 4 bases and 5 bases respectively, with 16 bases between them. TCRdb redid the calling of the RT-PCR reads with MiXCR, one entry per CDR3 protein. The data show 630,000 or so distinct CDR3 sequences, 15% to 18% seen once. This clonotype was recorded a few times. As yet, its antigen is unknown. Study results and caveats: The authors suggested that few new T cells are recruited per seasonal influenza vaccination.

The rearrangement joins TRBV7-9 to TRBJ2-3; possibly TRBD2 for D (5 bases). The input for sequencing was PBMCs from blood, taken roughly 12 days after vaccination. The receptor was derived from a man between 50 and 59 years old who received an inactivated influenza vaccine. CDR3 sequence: CASSYDGGREDTQYF. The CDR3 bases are TGTGCCAGCAGCTACGACGGCGGGCGAGAAGATACGCAGTATTTT.